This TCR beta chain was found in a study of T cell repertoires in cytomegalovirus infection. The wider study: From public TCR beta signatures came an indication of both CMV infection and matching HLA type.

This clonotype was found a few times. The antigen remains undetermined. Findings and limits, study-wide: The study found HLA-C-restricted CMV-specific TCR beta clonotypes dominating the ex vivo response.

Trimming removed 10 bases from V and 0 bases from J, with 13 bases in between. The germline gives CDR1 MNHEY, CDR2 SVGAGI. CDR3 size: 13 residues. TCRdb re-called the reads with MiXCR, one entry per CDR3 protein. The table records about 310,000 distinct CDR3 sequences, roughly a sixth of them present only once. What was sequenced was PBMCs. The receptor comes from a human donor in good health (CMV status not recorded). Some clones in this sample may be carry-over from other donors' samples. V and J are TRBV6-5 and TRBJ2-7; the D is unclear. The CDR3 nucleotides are TGTGCCACCCTCAGGCCCGGCTCCTACGAGCAGTACTTC. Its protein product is CATLRPGSYEQYF.